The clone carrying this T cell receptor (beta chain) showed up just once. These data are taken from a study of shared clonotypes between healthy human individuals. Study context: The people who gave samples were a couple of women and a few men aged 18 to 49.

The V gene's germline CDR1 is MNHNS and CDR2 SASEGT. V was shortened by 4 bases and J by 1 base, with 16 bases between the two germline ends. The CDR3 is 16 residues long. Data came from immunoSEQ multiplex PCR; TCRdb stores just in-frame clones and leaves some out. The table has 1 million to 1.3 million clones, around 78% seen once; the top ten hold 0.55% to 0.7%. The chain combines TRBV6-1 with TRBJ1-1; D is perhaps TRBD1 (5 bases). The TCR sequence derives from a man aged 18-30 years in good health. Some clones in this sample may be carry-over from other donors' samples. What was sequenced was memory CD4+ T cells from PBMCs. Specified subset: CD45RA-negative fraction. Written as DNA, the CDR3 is TGTGCCAGCAGTGGCAGGGTCCGCCTCGAGAACACTGAAGCTTTCTTT. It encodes CASSGRVRLENTEAFF.